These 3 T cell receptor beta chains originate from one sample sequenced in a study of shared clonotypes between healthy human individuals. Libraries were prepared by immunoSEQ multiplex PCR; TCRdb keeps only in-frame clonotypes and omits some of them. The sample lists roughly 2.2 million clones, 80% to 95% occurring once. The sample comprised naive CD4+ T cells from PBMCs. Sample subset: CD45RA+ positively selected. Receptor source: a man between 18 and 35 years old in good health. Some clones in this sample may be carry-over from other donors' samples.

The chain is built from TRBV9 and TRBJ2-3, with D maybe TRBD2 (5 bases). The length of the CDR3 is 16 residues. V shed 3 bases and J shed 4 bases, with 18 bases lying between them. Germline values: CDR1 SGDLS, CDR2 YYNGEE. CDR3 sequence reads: CASSAPPSGRSDTQYF. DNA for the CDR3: TGTGCCAGCAGCGCCCCCCCGAGCGGACGTTCAGATACGCAGTATTTT.

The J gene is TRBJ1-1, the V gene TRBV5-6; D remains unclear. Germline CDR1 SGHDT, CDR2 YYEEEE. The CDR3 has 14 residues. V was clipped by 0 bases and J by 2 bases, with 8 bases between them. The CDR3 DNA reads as TGTGCCAGCAGCTTGGTGGGCTACAACACTGAAGCTTTCTTT. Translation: CASSLVGYNTEAFF.

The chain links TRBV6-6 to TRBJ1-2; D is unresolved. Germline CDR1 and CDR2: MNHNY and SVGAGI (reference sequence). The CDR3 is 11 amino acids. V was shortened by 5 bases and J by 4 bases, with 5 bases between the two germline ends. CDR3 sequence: CASSNLYGYTF. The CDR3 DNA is TGTGCCAGCAGTAACCTCTATGGCTACACCTTC.